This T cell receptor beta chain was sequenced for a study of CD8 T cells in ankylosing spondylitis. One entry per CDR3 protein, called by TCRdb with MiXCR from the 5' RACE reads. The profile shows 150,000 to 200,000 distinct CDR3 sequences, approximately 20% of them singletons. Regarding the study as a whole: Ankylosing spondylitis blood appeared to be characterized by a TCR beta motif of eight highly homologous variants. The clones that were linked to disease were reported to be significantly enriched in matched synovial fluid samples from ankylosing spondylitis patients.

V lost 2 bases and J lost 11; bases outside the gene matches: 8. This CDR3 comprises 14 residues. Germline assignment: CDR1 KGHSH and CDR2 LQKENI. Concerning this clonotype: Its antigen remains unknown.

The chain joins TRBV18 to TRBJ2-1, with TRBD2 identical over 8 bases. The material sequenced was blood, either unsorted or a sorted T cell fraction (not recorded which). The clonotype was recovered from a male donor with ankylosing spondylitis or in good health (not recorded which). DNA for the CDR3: TGTGCCAGCTCACCAGAACTAGCGGAGATCAAGCAGTTCTTC. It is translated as CASSPELAEIKQFF. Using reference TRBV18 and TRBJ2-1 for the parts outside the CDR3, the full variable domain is NAGVMQNPRHLVRRRGQEARLRCSPMKGHSHVYWYRQLPEEGLKFMVYLQKENIIDESGMPKERFSAEFPKEGPSILRIQQVVRGDSAAYFCASSPELAEIKQFFGPGTRLTVL.